The next 9 T cell receptor beta chains were all read from a single sample in a study of cytomegalovirus exposure and HLA in healthy donors. The primer mix had 60 Vbeta and 13 Jbeta primers. Clones were sequenced by immunoSEQ multiplex PCR, and TCRdb holds only the in-frame ones, with some missing. Here the sample spans fewer than 350,000 clones, 80% to 90% being singletons. Sequencing was performed on PBMCs. The receptor set was obtained from a woman under 30 in good health and CMV-seronegative.

Points on this clone: One end of the junction is discordant with germline, which a read error may explain. The chain has TRBV9 and TRBJ2-5; a possible D gene is TRBD2 (5 bases). Germline CDR1 and CDR2: SGDLS and YYNGEE. The CDR3 length is 14 residues. Here the CDR3 reads CASSVDGLQEAQYF. The CDR3 region has the DNA TGTGCCAGCAGCGTAGACGGACTTCAAGAGGCCCAGTACTTC.

The V call is TRBV5-1, the J call TRBJ2-7; weak D call: TRBD1 (5 bases). Deletions cut 0 bases from V and 3 bases from J, with 16 bases between. This CDR3 has 16 residues. Germline CDR1 is SGHRS and CDR2 is YFSETQ. CDR3 nucleotide sequence: TGCGCCAGCAGCTTGGGCGACAGACCAACTAACTACGAGCAGTACTTC. Encoded protein: CASSLGDRPTNYEQYF. The variable domain in full, with the rest retrieved from reference TRBV5-1 and TRBJ2-7, is KAGVTQTPRYLIKTRGQQVTLSCSPISGHRSVSWYQQTPGQGLQFLFEYFSETQRNKGNFPGRFSGRQFSNSRSEMNVSTLELGDSALYLCASSLGDRPTNYEQYFGPGTRLTVT.

J is TRBJ2-6 and V is TRBV19, with D unresolved. The CDR3 extends over 14 amino acids. Per the germline V gene, CDR1 is LNHDA and CDR2 is SQIVND (reference sequence). The V end lost 7 bases, the J end lost 0 bases, and 7 bases lay between the germline ends. The CDR3 DNA reads as TGTGCCAGTAAAAAGAGCTCTGGGGCCAACGTCCTGACTTTC. Translation: CASKKSSGANVLTF.

The J gene is TRBJ2-5, the V gene TRBV4-1; TRBD2 agrees at 10 bases. Trimming at V came to 4 bases and at J to 0 bases, leaving 11 bases not matched to a gene. Germline CDR1 and CDR2: MGHRA and YSYEKL. The CDR3 loop spans 18 amino acids. CDR3: CASSRHGLAELYQETQYF. The DNA of the CDR3 is TGCGCCAGCAGCCGACACGGACTAGCGGAACTGTACCAAGAGACCCAGTACTTC.

The V and J genes are TRBV11-2 and TRBJ2-1; TRBD2 matches at 12 bases. The CDR3 is made up of 16 amino acids. CDR1 and CDR2 from the germline V gene are SGHAT and FQNNGV. The V gene end was trimmed by 6 bases and the J gene end by 8 bases; junction bases not matched to a gene: 11. CDR3 region: CASSRTSGATRYEQFF. CDR3 DNA sequence: TGTGCCAGCAGTCGGACTAGCGGGGCAACGCGCTATGAGCAGTTCTTC.

This sequence joins TRBV6-5 and TRBJ1-6, with TRBD1 as a possible D gene (5 bases). Trimming stripped 6 bases from V and 3 bases from J, with 12 bases between. This CDR3 has 15 residues. Germline CDR1 and CDR2: MNHEY and SVGAGI. The CDR3 sequence is CASRPQAIYNSPLHF. The CDR3, as DNA: TGTGCCAGCAGGCCACAGGCGATCTATAATTCACCCCTCCACTTT.

The rearrangement uses TRBV7-9 and TRBJ2-7; TRBD1 agrees at 7 bases. Germline lookup yields CDR1 SEHNR and CDR2 FQNEAQ (reference sequence). The CDR3 spans 14 residues. Losses at the gene ends were 3 bases for V and 5 bases for J; bases not matched to a gene: 7. CDR3 protein: CASSFGTAGNEQYF. Written as DNA, the CDR3 is TGTGCCAGCAGCTTCGGGACAGCAGGAAACGAGCAGTACTTC.

The chain carries TRBV27 and TRBJ1-2; possibly TRBD1 for D (5 bases). Germline lookup yields CDR1 MNHEY and CDR2 SMNVEV (reference sequence). The ends were cut back, 4 bases at V and 1 base at J, with 7 bases in the middle. This CDR3 has 13 amino acids. CDR3 sequence reads: CASSSGVNYGYTF. The CDR3 DNA is TGTGCCAGCAGTTCGGGGGTTAACTATGGCTACACCTTC.

As to this clone: This sample also contains other DNA sequences that code for the same CDR3. The rearrangement links TRBV20-1 to TRBJ1-1; unclear D gene. The germline V gene has CDR1 DFQATT and CDR2 SNEGSKA (reference sequence). Trimming removed 6 bases from V and 2 bases from J, with 7 bases in between. This CDR3 contains 11 residues. The CDR3 nucleotides are TGCAGTGCCTTACTAAACACTGAAGCTTTCTTT. This gives the protein CSALLNTEAFF.